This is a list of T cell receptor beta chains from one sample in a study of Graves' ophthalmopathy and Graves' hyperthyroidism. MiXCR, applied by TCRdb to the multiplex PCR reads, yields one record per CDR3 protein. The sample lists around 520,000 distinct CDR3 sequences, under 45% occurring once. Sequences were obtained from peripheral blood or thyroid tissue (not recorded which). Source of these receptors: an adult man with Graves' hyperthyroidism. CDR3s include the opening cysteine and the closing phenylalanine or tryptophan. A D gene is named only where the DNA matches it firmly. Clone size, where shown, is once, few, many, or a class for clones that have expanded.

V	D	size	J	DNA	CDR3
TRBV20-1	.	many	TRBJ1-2	TGCAGTGCTAGTCCCGGGAAGGACTATGGCTACACCTTC	CSASPGKDYGYTF
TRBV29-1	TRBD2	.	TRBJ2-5	TGCAGTGCTAGACCCCTAGCGGGGACCCAGTACTTC	CSARPLAGTQYF
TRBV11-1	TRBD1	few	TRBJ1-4	TGTGCCAGCAGCTTAGGACAGGGCAACACTGAAAAACTGTTTTTT	CASSLGQGNTEKLFF
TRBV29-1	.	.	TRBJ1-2	TGCAGCTTTGATCCCTCGGGCACCTATGGCTACACCTTC	CSFDPSGTYGYTF
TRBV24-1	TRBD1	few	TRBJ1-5	TGTGCCACCAGTGAAAGCGGCCGGGACAGAGACCAGCCCCAGCATTTT	CATSESGRDRDQPQHF
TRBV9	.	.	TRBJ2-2	TGTGCCAGCAGCTTCGTACACTCTCGAGGGGAGCTGTTTTTT	CASSFVHSRGELFF
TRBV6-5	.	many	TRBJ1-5	TGTGCCAGCAGCCTTACAGGGCTCGATCAGCCCCAGCATTTT	CASSLTGLDQPQHF
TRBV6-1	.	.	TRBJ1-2	TGTGCCAGCAGTTTAATCCGGGTTGGCTACACCTTC	CASSLIRVGYTF
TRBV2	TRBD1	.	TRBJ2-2	TGTGCCAGCGAGCCAACAGGGGGTATCACCGGGGAGCTGTTTTTT	CASEPTGGITGELFF
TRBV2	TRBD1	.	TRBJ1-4	TGTGCCACCTGGGGACAGGCTAATGAAAAACTGTTTTTT	CATWGQANEKLFF
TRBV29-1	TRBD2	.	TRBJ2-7	TGCAGCGTAGGGACTAGCGACTACGAGCAGTACTTC	CSVGTSDYEQYF
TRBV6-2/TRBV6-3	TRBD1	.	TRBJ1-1	TGTGCCAGCACCTACAGGGGAAGACTGAACACTGAAGCTCTCTTT	CASTYRGRLNTEALF
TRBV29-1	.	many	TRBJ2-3	TGCAGCGTTGAATATAGAGACCAGGTTGCCCAAGATACGCAGTATTTT	CSVEYRDQVAQDTQYF
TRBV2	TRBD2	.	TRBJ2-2	TGTGCCAGCAGCTCACTAGCGGGAGGGGCCGGGGAGCTGTTTTTT	CASSSLAGGAGELFF
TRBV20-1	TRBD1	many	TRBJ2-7	TGCAGTGCTGGACAGGGAACCTACGAGCAGTACTTC	CSAGQGTYEQYF
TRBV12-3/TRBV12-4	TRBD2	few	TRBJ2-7	TGTGCCAGCAGTTTAGAAGGTAGCGGGAGATCTAACGAGCAGTACTTC	CASSLEGSGRSNEQYF
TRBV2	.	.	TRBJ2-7	TGTGCCAGCAGTGGCCAGGATACCTACGAGCAGTACTTC	CASSGQDTYEQYF
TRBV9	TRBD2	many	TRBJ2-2	TGTGCCAGCAGCGATCCCAGGGCGGGAGGAACCGGGGAGCTGTTTTTT	CASSDPRAGGTGELFF
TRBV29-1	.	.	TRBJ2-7	TGCAGCGTTGTCAGGCAGGGGGGGACCTACAATGAGCAGTACTTC	CSVVRQGGTYNEQYF
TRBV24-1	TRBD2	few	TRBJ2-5	TGTGCCACCAGTGATCACATGACTAGCGGACAAGAGACCCAGTACTTC	CATSDHMTSGQETQYF
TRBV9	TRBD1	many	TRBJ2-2	TGTGCCAGCAGCAGGGGACAGGTAAACACCGGGGAGCTGTTTTTT	CASSRGQVNTGELFF
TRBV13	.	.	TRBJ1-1	TGTGCCAGCCGGCTCCGGGGGGGCGAGACTGAAGCTTTCTTT	CASRLRGGETEAFF
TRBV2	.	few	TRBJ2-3	TGTGCCAGCAGTGCAGGTCCCGGTACGCAGTATTTT	CASSAGPGTQYF
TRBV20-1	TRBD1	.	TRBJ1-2	TGCAGTGCTACCGACAGGGGAATCGGAAACACCTTC	CSATDRGIGNTF
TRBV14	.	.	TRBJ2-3	TGTGCCAGCAGCCAATTTAGCAGACACACAGATACGCAGTATTTT	CASSQFSRHTDTQYF
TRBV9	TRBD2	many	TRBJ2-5	TGTGCCAGCAGCGTTCGGGGGGGACTCAAAGAGACCCAGTACTTC	CASSVRGGLKETQYF
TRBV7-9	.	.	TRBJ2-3	TGTGCCAGCAGCTCACTACTCCTGCGGACAGATACGCAGTATTTT	CASSSLLLRTDTQYF
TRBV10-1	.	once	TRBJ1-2	TGCGCCAGCAGCCGAAGACAGGCGGGGCAGTTCTGCACCTTC	CASSRRQAGQFCTF
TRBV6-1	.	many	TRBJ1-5	TGTGCCAGCAGTGTCAAGGGTGGCTCGAGCAATCAGCCCCAGCATTTT	CASSVKGGSSNQPQHF
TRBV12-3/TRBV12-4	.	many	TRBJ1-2	TGTGCCAGCAGTTTAAGGGACCTGGGGAATGGCTACACCTTC	CASSLRDLGNGYTF
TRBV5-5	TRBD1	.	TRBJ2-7	TGTGCCAGCAGCTTGGAGGACAGGGGGGACTACGAGCAGTACTTC	CASSLEDRGDYEQYF
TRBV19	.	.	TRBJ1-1	TGTGCCAGTACCTCAAAGGGGGGGACTGAAGCTTTCTTT	CASTSKGGTEAFF
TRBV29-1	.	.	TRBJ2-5	TGCAGCTTGACAGTCCAAGAGACCCAGTACTTC	CSLTVQETQYF
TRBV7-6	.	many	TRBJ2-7	TGTGCCAGCAGCAACAACAGGAATCGGGACGAGCAGTACTTC	CASSNNRNRDEQYF
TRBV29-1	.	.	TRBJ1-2	TGCAGCCCTCTTGGTGGGGGTCAGGGCTACACCTTC	CSPLGGGQGYTF
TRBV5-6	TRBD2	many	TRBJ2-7	TGTGCCAGCAGCTTGGCGTCTAGCGGTTTCTCCTACGAGCAGTACTTC	CASSLASSGFSYEQYF
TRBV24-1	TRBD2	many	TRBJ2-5	TGTGCCACCAGTGGGGCCGGTCTAGCGGGAGCCGGGGAGACCCAGTACTTC	CATSGAGLAGAGETQYF
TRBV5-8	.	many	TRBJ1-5	TGTGCCAGCAGCTTGGCCTTCAGGGGAGTGAACCAGCCCCAGCATTTT	CASSLAFRGVNQPQHF
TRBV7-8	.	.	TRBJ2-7	TGTGCCAGCAGTTTTAGGGAGCCCAATGAGCAGTACTTC	CASSFREPNEQYF
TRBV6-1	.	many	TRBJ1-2	TGTGCCAGCAGTGAGGCCGGGACGCCTAACTATGGCTACACCTTC	CASSEAGTPNYGYTF
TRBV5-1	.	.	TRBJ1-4	TGCGCCAGCAGCTTTCAAAAGGGCAGTGAAAAACTGTTTTTT	CASSFQKGSEKLFF